This T cell receptor beta chain stems from a study of T cell responses to AZD1222 COVID-19 vaccine. This clone was found once. Antigen unknown. Sequencing was performed with immunoSEQ multiplex PCR; in TCRdb, only in-frame clones are kept and a portion is missing. This table holds 95,000 to 150,000 clones, around 89% found once. Germline assignment: CDR1 LGHDT and CDR2 YNNKEL (reference sequence). The CDR3 sequence is 16 residues long. With 4 bases clipped from V and 3 bases from J, the junction kept 6 bases outside the gene matches. Study conclusions and caveats: Two AZD1222 administrations were followed by greater Spike-specific TCR breadth and depth. Regions 160-218 and 743-854 held dominance among vaccine-associated CD4 TCRs, which spanned spike. Reports say nearly half of spike-specific TCRs go after unmutated variant regions. There were mostly white British donors and more females than males, and clonal diversity was possibly underestimated.

The sequence was obtained from an adult in good health. The chain has TRBV3-1 (or the pseudogene TRBV3-2) and TRBJ1-4; 9 bases match TRBD1. Source: peripheral blood, taken on day 0 of AZD1222 vaccination. This CDR3 is CASSPRRDRANEKLFF. The CDR3 region has the DNA TGTGCCAGCAGCCCAAGGAGGGACAGGGCTAATGAAAAACTGTTTTTT.